This TCR beta chain was profiled in a study of shared clonotypes between healthy human individuals. Study information: The donors, a couple of women and three men, were aged 18 to 49.

Regarding the study as a whole: Unshared clonotypes carried lower generation probabilities than those common to all four donors.

This clone was seen a few times. Its antigen is as yet unknown. It was CD45RO-negative cells, positively selected for CCR7, that made up naive CD8 cells, with terminally differentiated effector memory CD45RA+ cells excluded. Sorted-subset replicate PCRs used approximately 190 ng of genomic DNA. This amount corresponded to approximately 30,000 T cell genomes. Produced via immunoSEQ multiplex PCR; TCRdb's table is partial and in-frame only. The sample contains roughly 2,000,000 clones, about 95% of which appear only once. CDR1 is MNHNS, CDR2 SASEGT, per germline. This CDR3 spans 17 amino acids. V lost 2 bases, J lost 6 bases, and 20 bases lay in between.

The clonotype was recovered from a man in his late teens or twenties in good health. This sequence joins TRBV6-1 and TRBJ2-4, with D possibly being TRBD1 or TRBD2 (5 bases each). Specimen: naive CD8+ T cells sorted from blood. CDR3 sequence (DNA): TGTGCCAGCAGTGAATGGGAGAGGGGAGAAGGGGCAAACATTCAGTACTTC. It translates to CASSEWERGEGANIQYF.